A single TCR beta chain is shown here with its context. Only in-frame clones appear in the TCRdb table, and some are missing; sequencing was by immunoSEQ multiplex PCR. The sample has approximately 300,000 clones; 85% are singletons. Germline loops: CDR1 MDHEN, CDR2 SYDVKM. V was clipped by 5 bases and J by 0 bases; unmatched bases: 6. This CDR3 has 15 residues. This record comes from a study of blood T cell repertoires in COVID-19. This chain connects TRBV28 to TRBJ1-1; 7 nucleotides align to TRBD1. This TCR was sampled from a woman in her twenties or thirties who had been exposed to COVID-19. The sequenced sample consisted of PBMCs or T cells enriched from blood (not recorded which). The CDR3 bases are TGTGCCAGCAGTCCCTTGACAGGGCTGAACACTGAAGCTTTCTTT. Translated: CASSPLTGLNTEAFF.